The 10 T cell receptor beta chains listed next were all sequenced from one sample in a study of T cell clusters in autoimmune cytopenias. Some 34,000 genome equivalents of blood DNA were amplified for TRB. TRB rearrangements were amplified by touch-down multiplex PCR with mixed TRB-A/B primers. TCRdb reanalyzed the multiplex PCR reads and collapses them to one entry per CDR3 protein, without DNA. The data show approximately 12,000 distinct CDR3 sequences, and the top ten clones hold over 2.5%. The source material was peripheral blood. The receptor source for this set is a human donor with an autoimmune cytopenia or autoimmune hepatitis (not recorded which).

The chain combines TRBV5-6 with TRBJ1-2. This CDR3 has 12 amino acids. Germline V gene lookup returns CDR1 SGHDT and CDR2 YYEEEE. CDR3: CASSSDRDGYTF.

V and J are TRBV21-1 and TRBJ2-3; TCRdb's D call of TRBD2 is untestable without DNA. TRBV21-1 is given as a pseudogene. This CDR3 is 14 amino acids long. CDR3: CASRTRRHTDTQYF.

This chain joins TRBV12-3 or TRBV12-4 and TRBJ1-2; absent DNA, TCRdb's TRBD1 call cannot be checked. The CDR3 totals 15 residues. CDR3 protein: CATRDREAGPYGYTF.

The V and J genes are TRBV6-1 and TRBJ1-1. The CDR3 has 15 amino acids. Germline V gives CDR1 MNHNS, CDR2 SASEGT. CDR3 region: CASSESWYMNTEAFF.

The rearrangement uses TRBV5-6 and TRBJ2-5; without DNA, the TCRdb call of TRBD1 cannot be checked. The germline V gene has CDR1 SGHDT and CDR2 YYEEEE. This CDR3 has 19 amino acids. The CDR3 spells CASSLNRGRDRAFQETQYF. The variable domain in full, with the rest retrieved from reference TRBV5-6 and TRBJ2-5, is DAGVTQSPTHLIKTRGQQVTLRCSPKSGHDTVSWYQQALGQGPQFIFQYYEEEERQRGNFPDRFSGHQFPNYSSELNVNALLLGDSALYLCASSLNRGRDRAFQETQYFGPGTRLLVL.

The V gene is TRBV11-1, the J gene TRBJ2-7; TCRdb gives TRBD1 as the D gene, but with no DNA this cannot be confirmed. Germline V CDR1 and CDR2: SGHAT, FQDESV (reference sequence). The CDR3 length is 12 residues. The CDR3 here is CASSLMGDEQYF.

This sequence joins TRBV5-6 and TRBJ1-2; the TCRdb D gene call, TRBD1, has no DNA to confirm it. CDR1 and CDR2 (germline): SGHDT, YYEEEE. The CDR3 runs to 15 residues. This chain's CDR3 is CASIPGTALFYGYTF.

V gene TRBV30 combines with J gene TRBJ2-7. This CDR3 comprises 12 residues. Germline CDR1 GTSNPN, CDR2 SVGIG (reference sequence). CDR3 region: CAWSLRLYEQYF.

The chain carries TRBV12-5 and TRBJ2-2. CDR3 size: 12 residues. CDR1 is LGHNT, CDR2 FRNRAP, per germline. The CDR3 loop is CASGFGLTGLFF.

This clonotype counts as medium-sized (0.01 to 0.1%) by frequency. The chain joins TRBV19 to TRBJ2-4; the D call of TRBD2 rests on TCRdb alone, since no DNA is present to check it. Germline CDR1 and CDR2: LNHDA and SQIVND (reference sequence). The CDR3 totals 12 residues. The CDR3 region is CASSGDGSIQYF.